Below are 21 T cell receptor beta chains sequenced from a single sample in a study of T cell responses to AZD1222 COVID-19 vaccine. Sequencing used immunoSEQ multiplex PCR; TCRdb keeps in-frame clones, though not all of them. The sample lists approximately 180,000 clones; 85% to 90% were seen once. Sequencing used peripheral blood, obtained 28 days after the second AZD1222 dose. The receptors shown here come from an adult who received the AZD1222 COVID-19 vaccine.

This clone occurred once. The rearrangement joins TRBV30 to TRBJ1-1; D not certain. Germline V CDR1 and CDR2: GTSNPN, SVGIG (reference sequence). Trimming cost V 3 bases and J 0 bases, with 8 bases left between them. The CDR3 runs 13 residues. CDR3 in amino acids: CAWSATLNTEAFF. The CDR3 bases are TGTGCCTGGAGCGCAACGTTGAACACTGAAGCTTTCTTT.

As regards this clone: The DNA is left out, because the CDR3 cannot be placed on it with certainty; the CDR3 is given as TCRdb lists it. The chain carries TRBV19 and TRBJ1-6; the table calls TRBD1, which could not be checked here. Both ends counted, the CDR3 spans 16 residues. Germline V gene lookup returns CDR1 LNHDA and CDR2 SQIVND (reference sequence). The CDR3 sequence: CASTSGQSSYNSPLHF.

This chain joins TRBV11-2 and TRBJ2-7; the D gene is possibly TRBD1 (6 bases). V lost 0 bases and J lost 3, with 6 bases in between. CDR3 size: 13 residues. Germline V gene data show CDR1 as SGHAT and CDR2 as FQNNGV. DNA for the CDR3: TGTGCCAGCAGCTTAGAAGGGGGCTACGAGCAGTACTTC. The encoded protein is CASSLEGGYEQYF.

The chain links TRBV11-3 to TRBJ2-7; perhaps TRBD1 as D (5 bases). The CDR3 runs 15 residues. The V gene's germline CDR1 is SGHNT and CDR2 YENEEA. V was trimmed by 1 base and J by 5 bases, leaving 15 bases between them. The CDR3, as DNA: TGTGCCAGCAGCTTAGGGGGCAGCCACCATAACGAGCAGTACTTC. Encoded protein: CASSLGGSHHNEQYF.

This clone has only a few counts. CDR3 sequence: CASSPKQGKRRAEAYEQYF. The DNA for the CDR3 is TGTGCCAGCAGCCCTAAACAGGGTAAGAGGCGAGCGGAAGCCTACGAGCAGTACTTC. The chain carries TRBV3-1 (or the pseudogene TRBV3-2) and TRBJ2-7; possibly TRBD1 for D (6 bases). Germline V gives CDR1 LGHDT, CDR2 YNNKEL (reference sequence). The CDR3 consists of 19 residues. The V end was cut by 4 bases, the J end by 2 bases, with 27 bases between.

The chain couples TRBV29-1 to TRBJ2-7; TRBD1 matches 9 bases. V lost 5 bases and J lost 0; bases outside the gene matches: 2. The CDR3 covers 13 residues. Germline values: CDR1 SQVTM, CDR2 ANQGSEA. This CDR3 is CSVMTGGSYEQYF. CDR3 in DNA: TGCAGCGTTATGACAGGGGGCTCCTACGAGCAGTACTTC.

In DNA, the CDR3 is TGTGCCAGCAGCGGGGTAGTGGGAACGTACGAGCAGTACTTC. Its translation is CASSGVVGTYEQYF. This chain links TRBV7-9 with TRBJ2-7, with unresolved D. Per germline, CDR1 SEHNR and CDR2 FQNEAQ (reference sequence). V was clipped by 5 bases and J by 4 bases, with 15 bases between them. CDR3 length: 14 amino acids.

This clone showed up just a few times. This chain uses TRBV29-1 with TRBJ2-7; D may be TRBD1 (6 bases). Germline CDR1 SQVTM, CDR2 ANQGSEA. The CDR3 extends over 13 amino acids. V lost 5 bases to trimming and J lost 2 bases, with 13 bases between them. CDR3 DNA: TGCAGCGTTCAGGGGTCCAGTACCTACGAGCAGTACTTC. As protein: CSVQGSSTYEQYF.

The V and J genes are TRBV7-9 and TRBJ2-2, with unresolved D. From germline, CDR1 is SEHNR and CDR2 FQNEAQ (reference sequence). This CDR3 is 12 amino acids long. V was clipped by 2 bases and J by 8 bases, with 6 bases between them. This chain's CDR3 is CASSLNPGELFF. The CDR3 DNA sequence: TGTGCCAGCAGCTTAAATCCGGGGGAGCTGTTTTTT.

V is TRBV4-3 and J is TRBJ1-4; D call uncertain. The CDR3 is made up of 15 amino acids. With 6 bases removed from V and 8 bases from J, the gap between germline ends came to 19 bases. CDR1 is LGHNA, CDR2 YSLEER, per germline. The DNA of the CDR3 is TGCGCCAGCAGTCCAAGTCTCCGGGCGGACGAAAAACTGTTTTTT. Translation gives CASSPSLRADEKLFF.

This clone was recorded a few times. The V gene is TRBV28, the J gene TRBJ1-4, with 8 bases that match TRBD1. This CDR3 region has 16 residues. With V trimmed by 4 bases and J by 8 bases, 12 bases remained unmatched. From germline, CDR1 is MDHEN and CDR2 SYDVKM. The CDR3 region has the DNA TGTGCCAGCAGTTCACACTCCGACAGGGGACGGGAAAAACTGTTTTTT. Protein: CASSSHSDRGREKLFF.

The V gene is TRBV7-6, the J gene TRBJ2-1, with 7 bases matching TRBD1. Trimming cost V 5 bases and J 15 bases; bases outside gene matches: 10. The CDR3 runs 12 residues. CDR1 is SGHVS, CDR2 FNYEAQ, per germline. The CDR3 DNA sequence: TGTGCCAGCAGCCCAGGGGGAGCTTGGATGTTCTTC. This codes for CASSPGGAWMFF.

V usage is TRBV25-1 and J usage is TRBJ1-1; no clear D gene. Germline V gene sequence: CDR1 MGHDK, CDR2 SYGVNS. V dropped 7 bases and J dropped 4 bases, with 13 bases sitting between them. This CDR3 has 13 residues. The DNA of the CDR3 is TGTGCCAGCACCCCTTATGGAAGCACTGAAGCTTTCTTT. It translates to CASTPYGSTEAFF.

CDR3: CASSDQIAGVGTGELFF. Here the CDR3 DNA reads TGTGCCAGCAGTGACCAGATAGCGGGAGTGGGCACCGGGGAGCTGTTTTTT. The rearrangement links TRBV6-2 or TRBV6-3 to TRBJ2-2, with 9 bases that match TRBD2. Germline CDR1 is MNHEY and CDR2 is SVGEGT. Trimming at V came to 5 bases and at J to 4 bases, leaving 11 bases not matched to a gene. This CDR3 has 17 residues.

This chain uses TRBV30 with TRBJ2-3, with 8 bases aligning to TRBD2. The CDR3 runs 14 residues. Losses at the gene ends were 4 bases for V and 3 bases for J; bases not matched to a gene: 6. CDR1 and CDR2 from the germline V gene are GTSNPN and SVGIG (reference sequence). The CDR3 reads CAWTAGVETDTQYF. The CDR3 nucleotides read TGTGCCTGGACAGCGGGAGTCGAGACAGATACGCAGTATTTT.

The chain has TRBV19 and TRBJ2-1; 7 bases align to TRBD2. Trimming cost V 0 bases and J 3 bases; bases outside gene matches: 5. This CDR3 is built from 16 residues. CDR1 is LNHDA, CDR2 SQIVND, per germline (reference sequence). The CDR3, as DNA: TGTGCCAGTAGTATAGATCACGGCGGGAGCTACAATGAGCAGTTCTTC. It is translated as CASSIDHGGSYNEQFF.

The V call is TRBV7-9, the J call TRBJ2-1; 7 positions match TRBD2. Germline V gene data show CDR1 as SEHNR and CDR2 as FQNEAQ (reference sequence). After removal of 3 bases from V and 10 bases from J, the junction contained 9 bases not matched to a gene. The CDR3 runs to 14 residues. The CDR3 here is CASSFEGGLREQFF. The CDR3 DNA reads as TGTGCCAGCAGCTTCGAGGGAGGGCTGAGAGAGCAGTTCTTC. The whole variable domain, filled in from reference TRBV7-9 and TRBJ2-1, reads DTGVSQNPRHKITKRGQNVTFRCDPISEHNRLYWYRQTLGQGPEFLTYFQNEAQLEKSRLLSDRFSAERPKGSFSTLEIQRTEQGDSAMYLCASSFEGGLREQFFGPGTRLTVL.

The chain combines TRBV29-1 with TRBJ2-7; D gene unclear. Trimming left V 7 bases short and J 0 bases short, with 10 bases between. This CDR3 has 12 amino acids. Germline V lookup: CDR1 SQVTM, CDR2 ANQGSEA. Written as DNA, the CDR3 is TGCAGCGCTAATCTGGACTCCTACGAGCAGTACTTC. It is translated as CSANLDSYEQYF.

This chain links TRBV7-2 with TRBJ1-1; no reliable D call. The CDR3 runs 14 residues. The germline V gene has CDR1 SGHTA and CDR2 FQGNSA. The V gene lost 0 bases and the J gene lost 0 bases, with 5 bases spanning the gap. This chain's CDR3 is CASSLAYMNTEAFF. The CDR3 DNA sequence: TGTGCCAGCAGCTTAGCTTACATGAACACTGAAGCTTTCTTT.

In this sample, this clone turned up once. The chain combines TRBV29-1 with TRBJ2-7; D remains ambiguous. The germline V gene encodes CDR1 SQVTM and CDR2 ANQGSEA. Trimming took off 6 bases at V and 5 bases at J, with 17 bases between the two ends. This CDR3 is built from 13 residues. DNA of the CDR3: TGCAGCGTCAAAAGCAGAGGACGGAACGAGCAGTACTTC. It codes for CSVKSRGRNEQYF.

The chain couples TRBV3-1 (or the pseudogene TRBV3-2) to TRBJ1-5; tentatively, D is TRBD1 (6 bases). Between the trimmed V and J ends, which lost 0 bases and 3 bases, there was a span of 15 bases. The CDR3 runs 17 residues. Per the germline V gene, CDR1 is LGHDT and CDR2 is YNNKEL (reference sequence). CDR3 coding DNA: TGTGCCAGCAGCCAAGAATCGCGCAGGGGATCCAATCAGCCCCAGCATTTT. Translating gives CASSQESRRGSNQPQHF.